Each of the 30 T cell receptor beta chains below was sequenced from the same sample in a study of T-cell reconstitution after alpha-beta-depleted transplantation in children. The authors prepared the TCRbeta library with unique molecular identifiers. TCRdb re-analysed the PCR reads in MiXCR, keeping a single row per CDR3 protein. This sample has fewer than 1 million distinct CDR3 sequences, with 15% to 20% found just once. The specimen comprised PBMCs, mostly from graft donor cells, sampled 360 days after TCRalphabeta/CD19-depleted stem cell transplant. The origin of the receptors is a male patient younger than 18 who had a stem cell transplant for acute lymphoblastic leukemia, so the T cells may come from the graft donor.

This clonotype was seen a few times. The chain couples TRBV4-1 to TRBJ2-7; 7 nucleotides line up with TRBD2. This CDR3 has 15 residues. Germline assignment: CDR1 MGHRA and CDR2 YSYEKL. The V gene end was trimmed by 5 bases and the J gene end by 0 bases; junction bases not matched to a gene: 7. CDR3: CASSFGGDSSYEQYF. The CDR3 DNA is TGCGCCAGCAGCTTTGGGGGGGACTCCTCCTACGAGCAGTACTTC.

This clonotype was found many times. This chain joins TRBV5-1 and TRBJ2-2; TRBD1 is a possible D gene (5 bases). The germline V gene has CDR1 SGHRS and CDR2 YFSETQ. Trimming pared 1 base from V and 4 bases from J, leaving 11 bases between. This CDR3 is built from 15 residues. CDR3 DNA: TGCGCCAGCAGCTTGCGCCAGGGTGGCACCGGGGAGCTGTTTTTT. The encoded protein is CASSLRQGGTGELFF.

This clonotype occurred a few times. V usage is TRBV11-2 and J usage is TRBJ2-1, with 7 bases that match TRBD2. The CDR3 is 15 amino acids. Germline values: CDR1 SGHAT, CDR2 FQNNGV. V lost 2 bases to trimming and J lost 8 bases; unmatched junction nucleotides: 9. CDR3 residues: CASSLSFEGGYEQFF. The CDR3 DNA reads as TGTGCCAGCAGCTTAAGCTTTGAGGGAGGGTATGAGCAGTTCTTC.

There are a few counts of this clonotype. The gene calls are TRBV10-3 and TRBJ2-7; TRBD2 matches 8 bases. The CDR3 runs 13 residues. With V trimmed by 9 bases and J by 2 bases, 6 bases remained unmatched. Per the germline V gene, CDR1 is ENHRY and CDR2 is SYGVKD. The CDR3 sequence: CAISGGGTYEQYF. CDR3 DNA: TGTGCCATTTCGGGCGGGGGGACCTACGAGCAGTACTTC.

The chain employs TRBV6-2 or TRBV6-3 and TRBJ2-3, with D unclear. V was trimmed by 2 bases and J by 4 bases, leaving 7 bases between them. This CDR3 spans 13 amino acids. CDR1 and CDR2 from the germline V gene are MNHEY and SVGEGT. CDR3 nucleotides: TGTGCCAGCAGTTACGTCGTCCCAGATACGCAGTATTTT. Translation gives CASSYVVPDTQYF.

Only a few counts were recorded for this clonotype. DNA of the CDR3: TGCGCCAGCAGCTTGGCTGGCATTTCTAACTATGGCTACACCTTC. Its translation: CASSLAGISNYGYTF. The chain links TRBV5-1 to TRBJ1-2, with D uncertain. The germline CDR1 and CDR2 sequences are SGHRS and YFSETQ. The CDR3 covers 15 residues. Deletions cut 0 bases from V and 0 bases from J, with 9 bases between.

The CDR3 DNA reads as TGTGCCAGCTCCCCCTTGGGGACAGGGGGCCTCGAGACCCAGTACTTC. Translating it yields CASSPLGTGGLETQYF. The chain joins TRBV18 to TRBJ2-5; 12 nucleotides match TRBD1. Trimming took 6 bases from V and 5 from J; bases not matched to a gene: 10. CDR3 length: 16 amino acids. Germline V CDR1 and CDR2: KGHSH, LQKENI.

V gene TRBV7-9 combines with J gene TRBJ1-6; possibly TRBD1 for D (5 bases). Germline CDR1 and CDR2: SEHNR and FQNEAQ (reference sequence). CDR3 length: 14 amino acids. V was trimmed by 2 bases and J by 8 bases, leaving 10 bases between them. Written as DNA, the CDR3 is TGTGCCAGCAGCTTACAGGGTAGTGATTCACCCCTCCACTTT. Protein sequence: CASSLQGSDSPLHF.

This clonotype was recorded many times. V is TRBV29-1 and J is TRBJ2-2; D may be TRBD2 (5 bases). The CDR3 is 14 residues long. CDR1 is SQVTM, CDR2 ANQGSEA, per germline. The V end was cut by 3 bases, the J end by 5 bases, with 13 bases between. CDR3 region: CSVEESRGTGELFF. Here the CDR3 DNA reads TGCAGCGTTGAGGAGTCCCGGGGTACCGGGGAGCTGTTTTTT.

This clonotype was counted a few times. V usage is TRBV7-6 and J usage is TRBJ1-5, with TRBD1 identical over 8 bases. There are 18 residues in the CDR3. Germline loops: CDR1 SGHVS, CDR2 FNYEAQ. V shed 2 bases, J shed 5 bases, and the junction held 14 bases outside the gene matches. The CDR3 DNA sequence: TGTGCCAGCAGCTTAATAACAGCGGGGACAGGATTACATCAGCCCCAGCATTTT. Amino acid sequence: CASSLITAGTGLHQPQHF. The full variable domain, its missing parts supplied by reference TRBV7-6 and TRBJ1-5, is GAGVSQSPRYKVTKRGQDVALRCDPISGHVSLYWYRQALGQGPEFLTYFNYEAQQDKSGLPNDRFSAERPEGSISTLTIQRTEQRDSAMYRCASSLITAGTGLHQPQHFGDGTRLSIL.

This clonotype came up a few times. V and J are TRBV6-2 or TRBV6-3 and TRBJ2-5; 10 nucleotides align to TRBD2. CDR1 is MNHEY and CDR2 is SVGEGT in the germline V gene. The CDR3 has 15 residues. The V gene end was trimmed by 7 bases and the J gene end by 4 bases; junction bases not matched to a gene: 9. The CDR3 reads CASTLAGVGLETQYF. DNA of the CDR3: TGTGCCAGCACTCTAGCGGGAGTAGGTTTAGAGACCCAGTACTTC.

This clonotype appeared a few times. V is TRBV12-3 or TRBV12-4 and J is TRBJ2-3, with D uncertain. The CDR3 is 13 amino acids. Trimming stripped 6 bases from V and 5 bases from J, with 12 bases between. The CDR3 region is CASSRYGEDTQYF. In DNA, the CDR3 is TGTGCCAGCAGCAGATACGGTGAAGATACGCAGTATTTT.

This clonotype has just a few counts. The rearrangement links TRBV20-1 to TRBJ2-1; maybe TRBD2 (6 bases). Germline values: CDR1 DFQATT, CDR2 SNEGSKA (reference sequence). CDR3 length: 17 residues. Trimming removed 2 bases at V and 10 bases at J, with 27 bases between. The CDR3 sequence: CSARLAPRLVVQREQFF. CDR3 nucleotides: TGCAGTGCTAGACTCGCACCCCGACTAGTCGTACAACGGGAGCAGTTCTTC.

This clonotype was detected a few times. The chain links TRBV5-1 to TRBJ2-5; 7 nucleotides agree with TRBD1. V was clipped by 4 bases and J by 0 bases; unmatched bases: 6. CDR1 is SGHRS and CDR2 is YFSETQ in the germline V gene. The CDR3 length is 15 residues. Here the CDR3 DNA reads TGCGCCAGCAGCCGAGGGGGCAACAACCAAGAGACCCAGTACTTC. Translated, it gives CASSRGGNNQETQYF.

This clonotype was found a few times. The rearrangement joins TRBV9 to TRBJ1-2, with D possibly being TRBD1 (6 bases). The germline CDR1 and CDR2 sequences are SGDLS and YYNGEE. With 2 bases removed from V and 8 bases from J, the gap between germline ends came to 10 bases. This CDR3 comprises 12 residues. In nucleotides, the CDR3 is TGTGCCAGCAGCGTGAGGGGGAAGGGCTACACCTTC. Translating it yields CASSVRGKGYTF.

This clonotype was seen at least ten times. The V call is TRBV29-1, the J call TRBJ2-1, with 12 positions matching TRBD2. Germline V CDR1 and CDR2: SQVTM, ANQGSEA. V was pared by 7 bases and J by 13 bases, with 5 bases of the junction left unmatched. The CDR3 spans 11 residues. DNA for the CDR3: TGCAGCGGTGTGACTAGCGGGAGTCAGTTCTTC. It specifies CSGVTSGSQFF.

This clonotype has only a few counts. The CDR3 spells CASSLAASLRVTQYF. DNA of the CDR3: TGTGCCAGCAGCTTAGCGGCTAGCTTGAGGGTGACCCAGTACTTC. The chain links TRBV7-8 to TRBJ2-5; a possible D gene is TRBD2 (5 bases). Germline V gene sequence: CDR1 SGHVS, CDR2 FQNEAQ. With 0 bases removed from V and 7 bases from J, the gap between germline ends came to 15 bases. The length of the CDR3 is 15 residues.

This clonotype was seen a handful of times. J is TRBJ2-1 and V is TRBV5-6; 7 bases are a match to TRBD2. This CDR3 region has 16 residues. The germline CDR1 and CDR2 sequences are SGHDT and YYEEEE. The ends lost 2 bases at V and 4 bases at J; junction bases unmatched: 9. CDR3 nucleotide sequence: TGTGCCAGCAGCTTAAGGCGGGAGAGAAAGTACAATGAGCAGTTCTTC. The encoded protein is CASSLRRERKYNEQFF.

V and J are TRBV23-1 and TRBJ1-1, with 7 bases lining up with TRBD1. TRBV23-1 is reported as an ORF; its role is uncertain. This CDR3 contains 18 residues. V shed 2 bases, J shed 0 bases, and the junction held 12 bases outside the gene matches. Written as DNA, the CDR3 is TGCGCCAGCAGTCAAGCGAGACAGGGTTCTTGTATGAACACTGAAGCTTTCTTT. Its translation: CASSQARQGSCMNTEAFF.

There are many counts of this clonotype. The chain is built from TRBV3-1 and TRBJ2-1; 10 bases fit TRBD2. CDR1 and CDR2 (germline): LGHDT, YNNKEL (reference sequence). The CDR3 is made up of 15 amino acids. V lost 1 base, J lost 8 bases, and 5 bases stayed unmatched. The CDR3, as DNA: TGTGCCAGCAGCCAAGTTGGTAGCGGGAGGCATGAGCAGTTCTTC. It is translated as CASSQVGSGRHEQFF.

This clonotype was seen more than once but under ten times. This chain links TRBV5-1 with TRBJ2-2; TRBD2 matches 7 bases. The J segment lost 1 base and the V segment lost 6 bases, leaving 0 bases of the junction unmatched. Germline V gives CDR1 SGHRS, CDR2 YFSETQ. The CDR3 loop spans 13 amino acids. The CDR3 DNA follows: TGCGCCAGCAAGCGGGGGAACACCGGGGAGCTGTTTTTT. Translated: CASKRGNTGELFF.

This clonotype was recorded a few times. CDR3 DNA: TGTGCCAGCAACCTCAGGGGGGCGGCCGGCACTGAAGCTTTCTTT. It is translated as CASNLRGAAGTEAFF. The chain joins TRBV12-3 or TRBV12-4 to TRBJ1-1, with 7 bases that match TRBD1. The CDR3 is 15 amino acids. After removal of 7 bases from V and 4 bases from J, the junction contained 12 bases not matched to a gene.

This clonotype was seen only a few times. The chain is built from TRBV3-1 and TRBJ2-1; 16 bases fit TRBD2. The CDR3 length is 16 residues. Germline CDR1 and CDR2: LGHDT and YNNKEL (reference sequence). Trimming at V came to 1 base and at J to 14 bases, leaving 8 bases not matched to a gene. DNA for the CDR3: TGTGCCAGCAGCCAAGTTGGGGGACTAGCGGGAGGGCCCGAGTTCTTC. Amino acids: CASSQVGGLAGGPEFF.

The chain links TRBV5-5 to TRBJ2-1; D gene ambiguous. From germline, CDR1 is SGHKS and CDR2 YYEKEE (reference sequence). The CDR3 has 14 amino acids. Trimming stripped 2 bases from V and 6 bases from J, with 12 bases between. In nucleotides, the CDR3 is TGTGCCAGCAGCTTCCCACGACCTCTCAATGAGCAGTTCTTC. This translates into CASSFPRPLNEQFF.

This clonotype was counted a few times. This sequence joins TRBV12-3 or TRBV12-4 and TRBJ2-7; D not certain. This CDR3 has 14 amino acids. V dropped 2 bases and J dropped 6 bases, with 14 bases sitting between them. The CDR3 protein is CASSLQGKLGEQYF. CDR3 nucleotide sequence: TGTGCCAGCAGTTTACAAGGGAAACTGGGCGAGCAGTACTTC.

The sample holds a few counts of this clonotype. The chain combines TRBV10-3 with TRBJ2-7; D ambiguous. Trimming left V 0 bases short and J 6 bases short, with 6 bases between. Germline CDR1 ENHRY, CDR2 SYGVKD. There are 12 residues in the CDR3. The CDR3 bases are TGTGCCATCAGTGAGTCCGATGTCGAGCAGTACTTC. Protein: CAISESDVEQYF.

Only a few counts were recorded for this clonotype. The chain is built from TRBV5-1 and TRBJ2-1; D is unclear. Germline V CDR1 and CDR2: SGHRS, YFSETQ. V dropped 0 bases and J dropped 5 bases, with 15 bases sitting between them. There are 16 residues in the CDR3. The CDR3 coding sequence is TGCGCCAGCAGCTTGGAGACTCTTCTCCTAAACAATGAGCAGTTCTTC. Translated, it gives CASSLETLLLNNEQFF.

This clonotype was seen only a few times. The genes are TRBV6-1 and TRBJ2-7; D tentatively fits TRBD1 or TRBD2 (7 bases each). The CDR3 spans 19 residues. V was cut by 4 bases and J by 1 base, with 26 bases left in between. CDR1 is MNHNS, CDR2 SASEGT, per germline. The CDR3 bases are TGTGCCAGCAGTGCCACTTACAGGGGATGGAGCGGGAATTCCTACGAGCAGTACTTC. It translates to CASSATYRGWSGNSYEQYF.

The J gene is TRBJ2-5, the V gene TRBV6-5, with TRBD2 identical over 11 bases. Per the germline V gene, CDR1 is MNHEY and CDR2 is SVGAGI. With V trimmed by 0 bases and J by 2 bases, 5 bases remained unmatched. This CDR3 is built from 17 residues. For the CDR3, the DNA is TGTGCCAGCAGTTACTCAGGACTAGCGGGTCAACAAGAGACCCAGTACTTC. Its translation: CASSYSGLAGQQETQYF.

V is TRBV5-1 and J is TRBJ2-3; 8 nucleotides line up with TRBD1. Germline CDR1 reads SGHRS; CDR2 reads YFSETQ. CDR3 length equals 16 residues. J gave up 0 bases and V 4 bases, and 7 bases lay outside the gene matches. The CDR3 sequence is CASSPGTGTSTDTQYF. In DNA, the CDR3 is TGCGCCAGCAGCCCGGGGACAGGAACTAGCACAGATACGCAGTATTTT.